The T cell receptor (beta chain) described here comes from a study of a mutant IDH1 vaccine in newly diagnosed glioma. As for the study in general: Administration of eight vaccinations to patients took place in weeks 1, 3, 5, 7, 11, 15, 19, 23. Once 4-6 weeks had passed after radiotherapy alone, vaccination started, or it started with temozolomide cycles. Receipt of radiotherapy, temozolomide, or both preceded the study, and most received both. Study-wide results and limits: Most patients, 85% to 95%, showed vaccine-induced immune responses.

Time point given: week 5, during vaccination. A single vaccine dose contained 300 ug of mutant IDH1 20-mer peptide, and topical imiquimod was used with it. This clone turned up a few times. The antigen is unknown. This CDR3 contains 13 residues. Germline values: CDR1 SGHRS, CDR2 YFSETQ. The V gene lost 4 bases and the J gene lost 3 bases, with 10 bases spanning the gap. TCRdb keeps only in-frame clones here, not all; method: immunoSEQ multiplex PCR. Of about 51,000 clones detected, about three quarters appear once; the ten largest clones hold over 4.5%. The rearrangement uses TRBV5-1 and TRBJ1-1, with D unresolved. This TCR derives from a man aged 50 to 59 with glioma. Sequencing was performed on PBMCs, taken from a glioma patient whose treatment included an IDH1 peptide vaccine. Here the CDR3 reads CASSPHMDTEAFF. The CDR3 nucleotides are TGCGCCAGCAGCCCCCACATGGACACTGAAGCTTTCTTT.